A single sample gave rise to the 16 T cell receptor beta chains below, sequenced in a study of blood T cells in healthy people across ages. A second PCR, run for about 7 to 11 cycles, used a sample-barcoded 5' primer plus a J-beta primer mix. TCRdb itself ran the 5' RACE reads through MiXCR, one entry per CDR3 protein. Here the sample spans about 760,000 distinct CDR3 sequences, 45% to 70% being singletons. Sequencing was carried out using blood. The receptors originated from a man in his forties in good health.

The J gene is TRBJ1-6, the V gene TRBV3-1, with 7 bases matching TRBD1. CDR3 length: 14 amino acids. V dropped 4 bases and J dropped 6; count of bases not matched to a gene: 3. Germline lookup yields CDR1 LGHDT and CDR2 YNNKEL (reference sequence). The CDR3 sequence: CASSPQGPNSPLHF. The CDR3 bases are TGTGCCAGCAGCCCACAGGGGCCTAATTCACCCCTCCACTTT.

The chain is built from TRBV5-1 and TRBJ1-1; TRBD1 is a possible D gene (5 bases). This CDR3 contains 13 residues. From germline, CDR1 is SGHRS and CDR2 YFSETQ. V was shortened by 7 bases and J by 0 bases, with 10 bases between the two germline ends. In DNA, the CDR3 is TGCGCCAGCGGCGGGGCTATGAACACTGAAGCTTTCTTT. This codes for CASGGAMNTEAFF. The complete variable domain, with remaining parts taken from reference TRBV5-1 and TRBJ1-1, reads KAGVTQTPRYLIKTRGQQVTLSCSPISGHRSVSWYQQTPGQGLQFLFEYFSETQRNKGNFPGRFSGRQFSNSRSEMNVSTLELGDSALYLCASGGAMNTEAFFGQGTRLTVV.

This chain joins TRBV4-2 and TRBJ2-7; D is unclear. Trimming took 3 bases from V and 0 from J, leaving 18 bases between them. The CDR3 contains 17 residues. CDR1 LGHNA and CDR2 YNFKEQ come from the germline V gene. The CDR3 loop reads CASSQEPLGLSSYEQYF. The CDR3 DNA is TGTGCCAGCAGCCAGGAACCTCTCGGGCTAAGCTCCTACGAGCAGTACTTC.

V gene TRBV10-3 combines with J gene TRBJ2-3; 7 bases are a match to TRBD2. The germline V gene encodes CDR1 ENHRY and CDR2 SYGVKD. The trim removed 3 bases at V and 6 bases at J, leaving 9 bases unmatched. The CDR3 consists of 15 residues. CDR3 protein: CAISESGRGGDTQYF. CDR3 DNA: TGTGCCATCAGTGAATCCGGAAGGGGAGGGGATACGCAGTATTTT.

The CDR3 sequence: CASSYSRGGGTGELFF. The CDR3 nucleotides are TGTGCCAGCAGTTACTCGAGAGGGGGAGGAACCGGGGAGCTGTTTTTT. The chain has TRBV6-6 and TRBJ2-2; D may be TRBD1 or TRBD2 (6 bases each). Germline V gene sequence: CDR1 MNHNY, CDR2 SVGAGI (reference sequence). Trimming pared 0 bases from V and 5 bases from J, leaving 13 bases between. The CDR3 is 16 amino acids.

This clonotype was seen a handful of times. The V call is TRBV27, the J call TRBJ2-7; D ambiguous. There are 12 residues in the CDR3. CDR1 MNHEY and CDR2 SMNVEV come from the germline V gene (reference sequence). V lost 5 bases, J lost 6 bases, and 11 bases lay in between. CDR3 sequence: CASSIPRGEQYF. CDR3 nucleotide sequence: TGTGCCAGCAGTATCCCTAGAGGCGAGCAGTACTTC.

This chain uses TRBV28 with TRBJ1-6; D is perhaps TRBD1 (5 bases). Trimming removed 6 bases from V and 7 bases from J, with 22 bases in between. This CDR3 has 17 residues. From germline, CDR1 is MDHEN and CDR2 SYDVKM. The CDR3 is CASSRTPPGIRNSPLHF. The CDR3 DNA reads as TGTGCCAGCAGCCGAACACCCCCAGGGATCAGAAATTCACCCCTCCACTTT.

This clonotype appeared a few times. V and J are TRBV24-1 and TRBJ2-3; TRBD1 matches at 8 bases. Germline CDR1 KGHDR, CDR2 SFDVKD. The CDR3 contains 16 residues. V lost 4 bases to trimming and J lost 0 bases; unmatched junction nucleotides: 5. CDR3 protein: CATSDRTGPSTDTQYF. CDR3 bases: TGTGCCACCAGTGACCGGACAGGGCCCAGCACAGATACGCAGTATTTT.

The chain is built from TRBV15 and TRBJ2-7; 9 bases map to TRBD1. J lost 5 bases, V lost 0 bases, and 8 bases had no gene match. The CDR3 extends over 16 amino acids. Germline-derived CDR1 and CDR2 are LNHNV and YYDKDF (reference sequence). The CDR3 here is CATSREIGTGLNEQYF. The CDR3 DNA follows: TGTGCCACCAGCAGAGAAATAGGGACAGGGCTAAACGAGCAGTACTTC.

This clonotype came up once. The chain employs TRBV2 and TRBJ1-6; tentatively, D is TRBD1 (6 bases). CDR1 is SNHLY and CDR2 is FYNNEI in the germline V gene. The CDR3 is 14 amino acids. Between the trimmed V and J ends, which lost 6 bases and 9 bases, there was a span of 15 bases. The CDR3 sequence: CASRQQGPGSPLHF. The CDR3 DNA reads TGTGCCAGCAGACAGCAGGGGCCGGGTTCACCCCTCCACTTT.

The gene calls are TRBV20-1 and TRBJ2-7; D may correspond to TRBD1 or TRBD2 (7 bases each). The end of the DNA aligns better with TRBJ2-4, so the J call may be wrong. The CDR3 loop spans 13 amino acids. Germline V lookup: CDR1 DFQATT, CDR2 SNEGSKA (reference sequence). The CDR3 here is CSASRGGGNIQYF. The CDR3 coding sequence is TGCAGTGCCTCCAGGGGGGGCGGAAACATTCAGTACTTC.

The CDR3 coding sequence is TGTGCCAGCAGCTCCGGGACAGCACACACAGATACGCAGTATTTT. It yields the protein CASSSGTAHTDTQYF. The rearrangement joins TRBV6-1 to TRBJ2-3, with 7 bases that match TRBD1. The CDR3 length is 15 residues. Germline V lookup: CDR1 MNHNS, CDR2 SASEGT. The J segment lost 2 bases and the V segment lost 6 bases, leaving 8 bases of the junction unmatched.

This chain joins TRBV28 and TRBJ1-4; tentative D call: TRBD1 (5 bases). The V end lost 2 bases, the J end lost 1 base, and 8 bases lay between the germline ends. Per germline, CDR1 MDHEN and CDR2 SYDVKM. There are 15 residues in the CDR3. CDR3 residues: CASSLQGLTNEKLFF. DNA for the CDR3: TGTGCCAGCAGTTTACAGGGTTTAACTAATGAAAAACTGTTTTTT.

This clonotype showed up just a few times. The chain has TRBV29-1 and TRBJ2-7; D is possibly TRBD2 (6 bases). This CDR3 is 12 amino acids long. V was clipped by 5 bases and J by 2 bases, with 10 bases between them. CDR1 SQVTM and CDR2 ANQGSEA come from the germline V gene. CDR3 DNA sequence: TGCAGCGTTAGTTGGGGGGCCTACGAGCAGTACTTC. It is translated as CSVSWGAYEQYF.

The chain uses TRBV28 and TRBJ2-1; a possible D gene is TRBD2 (6 bases). Looked up from germline, CDR1 is MDHEN and CDR2 is SYDVKM. Between the trimmed V and J ends, which lost 8 bases and 12 bases, there was a span of 17 bases. The CDR3 loop spans 12 amino acids. The CDR3, as DNA: TGTGCCAGCCGGGACTCTAATACGGGGCAGTTCTTC. This gives the protein CASRDSNTGQFF.

The rearrangement links TRBV11-2 to TRBJ2-7; D may correspond to TRBD1 or TRBD2 (6 bases each). The CDR3 runs 16 residues. Germline CDR1 is SGHAT and CDR2 is FQNNGV. V gave up 5 bases and J gave up 2 bases, with 19 bases separating them. The CDR3 DNA is TGTGCCAGCAGCCCTCGGGGACGGGGGCACCCCTACGAGCAGTACTTC. This sequence encodes CASSPRGRGHPYEQYF.